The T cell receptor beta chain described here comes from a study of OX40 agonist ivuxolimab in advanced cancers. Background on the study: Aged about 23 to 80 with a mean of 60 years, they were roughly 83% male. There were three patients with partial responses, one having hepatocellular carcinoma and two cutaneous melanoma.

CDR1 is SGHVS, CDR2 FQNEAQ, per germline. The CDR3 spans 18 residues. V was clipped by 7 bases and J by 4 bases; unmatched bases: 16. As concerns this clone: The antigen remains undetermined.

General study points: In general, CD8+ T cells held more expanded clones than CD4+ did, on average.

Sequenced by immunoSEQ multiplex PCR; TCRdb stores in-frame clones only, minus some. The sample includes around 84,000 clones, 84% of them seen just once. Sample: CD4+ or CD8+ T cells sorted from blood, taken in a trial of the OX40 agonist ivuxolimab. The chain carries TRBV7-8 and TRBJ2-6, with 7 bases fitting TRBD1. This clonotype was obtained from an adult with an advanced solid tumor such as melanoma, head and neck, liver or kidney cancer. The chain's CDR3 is CASNHLVAGGLGANVLTF. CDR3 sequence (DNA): TGTGCCAGCAACCATCTGGTCGCAGGGGGTCTGGGGGCCAACGTCCTGACTTTC.